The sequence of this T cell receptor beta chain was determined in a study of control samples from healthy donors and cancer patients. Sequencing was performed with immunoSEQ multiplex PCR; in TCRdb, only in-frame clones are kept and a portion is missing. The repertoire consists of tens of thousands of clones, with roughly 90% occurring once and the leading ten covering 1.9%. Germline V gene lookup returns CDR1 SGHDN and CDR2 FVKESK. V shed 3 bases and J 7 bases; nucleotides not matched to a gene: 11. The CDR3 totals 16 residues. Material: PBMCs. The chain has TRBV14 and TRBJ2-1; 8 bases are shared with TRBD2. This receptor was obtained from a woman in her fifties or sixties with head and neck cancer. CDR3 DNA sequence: TGTGCCAGCAGCCACTGGACCGGGACTAGTCGGAATGAGCAGTTCTTC. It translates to CASSHWTGTSRNEQFF.